Here is one T cell receptor beta chain with its context. Antigen unknown. Profiling relied on immunoSEQ multiplex PCR, and the TCRdb table lists in-frame clones only, not all of them. Among approximately 68,000 clones listed, about 79% were seen once. This specimen comes from a study of vaccination effects on CD4 cells after COVID-19. With the ViraFEST assay, the study expanded antigen-specific CD4+ T cells using viral peptide pools, then sequenced them. Cells that had been cultured for 9 to 10 days were the source of isolated CD4+ T cells. Neither prior SARS-CoV-2 infection nor positive nucleocapsid antibodies were present in the vaccine recipients. The researchers cultured around 2 million PBMC per well with about 10 IU/ml IL-2 and about 10 ug/ml peptides. Half of the medium was exchanged for IL-2 medium on both days 3 and 7. The CDR3 runs 13 residues. V dropped 0 bases and J dropped 7 bases, with 7 bases sitting between them. Germline V gives CDR1 LNHNV, CDR2 YYDKDF (reference sequence).

Whole-study findings and limits: Early post-infection timepoints were missing from the study, which also had few convalescent patients.

The TCR was taken from a human donor who received a COVID-19 vaccine. Sequenced material: CD4+ T cells from PBMCs cultured with SARS-CoV-2 spike peptides, taken before COVID-19 vaccination. The chain combines TRBV15 with TRBJ1-5; D remains ambiguous. The CDR3, as DNA: TGTGCCACCAGCAGAGACCCCCGGCAGCCCCAGCATTTT. This gives the protein CATSRDPRQPQHF.